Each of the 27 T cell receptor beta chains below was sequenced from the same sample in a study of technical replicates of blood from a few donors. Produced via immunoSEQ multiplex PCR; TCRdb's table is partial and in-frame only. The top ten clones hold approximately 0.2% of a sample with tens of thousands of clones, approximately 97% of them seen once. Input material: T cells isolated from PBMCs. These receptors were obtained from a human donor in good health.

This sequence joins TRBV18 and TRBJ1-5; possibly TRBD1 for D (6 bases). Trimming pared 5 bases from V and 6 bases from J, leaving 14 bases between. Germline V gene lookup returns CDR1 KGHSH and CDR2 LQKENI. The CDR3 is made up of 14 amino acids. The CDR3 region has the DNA TGTGCCAGCTCAAGGGGGGGCGGGGTTCAGCCCCAGCATTTT. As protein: CASSRGGGVQPQHF.

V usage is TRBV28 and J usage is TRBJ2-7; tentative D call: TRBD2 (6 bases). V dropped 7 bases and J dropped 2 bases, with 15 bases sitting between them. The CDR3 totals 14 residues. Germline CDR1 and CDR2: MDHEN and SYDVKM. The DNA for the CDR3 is TGTGCCAGCAACCCTTGGGCGGGGCCCTACGAGCAGTACTTC. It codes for CASNPWAGPYEQYF. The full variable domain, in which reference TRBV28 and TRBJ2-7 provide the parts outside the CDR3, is DVKVTQSSRYLVKRTGEKVFLECVQDMDHENMFWYRQDPGLGLRLIYFSYDVKMKEKGDIPEGYSVSREKKERFSLILESASTNQTSMYLCASNPWAGPYEQYFGPGTRLTVT.

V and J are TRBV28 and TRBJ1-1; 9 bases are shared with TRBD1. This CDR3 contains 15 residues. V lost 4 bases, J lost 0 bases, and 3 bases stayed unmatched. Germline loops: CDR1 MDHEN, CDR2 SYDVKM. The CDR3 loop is CASSSQGAMNTEAFF. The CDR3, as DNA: TGTGCCAGCAGTTCACAGGGGGCGATGAACACTGAAGCTTTCTTT.

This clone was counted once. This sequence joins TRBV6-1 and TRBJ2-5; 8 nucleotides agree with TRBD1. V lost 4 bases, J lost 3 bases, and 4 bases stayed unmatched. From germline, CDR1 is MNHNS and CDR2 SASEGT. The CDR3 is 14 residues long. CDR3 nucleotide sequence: TGTGCCAGCAGTGTCCAGGGGGCAAAAGAGACCCAGTACTTC. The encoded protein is CASSVQGAKETQYF.

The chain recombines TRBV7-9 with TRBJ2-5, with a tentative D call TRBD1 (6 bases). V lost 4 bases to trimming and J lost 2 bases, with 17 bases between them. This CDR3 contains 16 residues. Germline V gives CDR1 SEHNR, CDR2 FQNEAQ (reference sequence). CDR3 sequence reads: CASSSPESTGQETQYF. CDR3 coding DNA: TGTGCCAGCAGCTCTCCGGAATCGACAGGACAAGAGACCCAGTACTTC.

The chain's CDR3 is CASSLKTGYQETQYF. CDR3 coding DNA: TGTGCCAGCAGTTTGAAAACGGGATACCAAGAGACCCAGTACTTC. The genes are TRBV11-3 and TRBJ2-5; D may be TRBD2 (5 bases). Trimming shortened V by 6 bases and J by 0 bases, and 14 bases separated the two germline ends. The CDR3 length is 15 residues. The germline V gene encodes CDR1 SGHNT and CDR2 YENEEA. The whole variable domain, remainder taken from reference TRBV11-3 and TRBJ2-5, is EAGVVQSPRYKIIEKKQPVAFWCNPISGHNTLYWYLQNLGQGPELLIRYENEEAVDDSQLPKDRFSAERLKGVDSTLKIQPAELGDSAVYLCASSLKTGYQETQYFGPGTRLLVL.

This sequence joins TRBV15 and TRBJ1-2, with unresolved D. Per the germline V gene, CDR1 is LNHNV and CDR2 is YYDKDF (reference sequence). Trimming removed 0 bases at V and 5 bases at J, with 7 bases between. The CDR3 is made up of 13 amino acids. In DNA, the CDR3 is TGTGCCACCAGCAGAGATAGATCGTATGGCTACACCTTC. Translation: CATSRDRSYGYTF.

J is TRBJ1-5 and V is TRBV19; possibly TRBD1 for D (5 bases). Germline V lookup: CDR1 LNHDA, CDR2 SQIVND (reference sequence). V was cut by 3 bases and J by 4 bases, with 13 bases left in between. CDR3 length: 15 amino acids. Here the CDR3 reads CASSIQGGWNQPQHF. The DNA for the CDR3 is TGTGCCAGTAGTATTCAGGGAGGGTGGAATCAGCCCCAGCATTTT. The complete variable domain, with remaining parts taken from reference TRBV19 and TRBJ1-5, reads DGGITQSPKYLFRKEGQNVTLSCEQNLNHDAMYWYRQDPGQGLRLIYYSQIVNDFQKGDIAEGYSVSREKKESFPLTVTSAQKNPTAFYLCASSIQGGWNQPQHFGDGTRLSIL.

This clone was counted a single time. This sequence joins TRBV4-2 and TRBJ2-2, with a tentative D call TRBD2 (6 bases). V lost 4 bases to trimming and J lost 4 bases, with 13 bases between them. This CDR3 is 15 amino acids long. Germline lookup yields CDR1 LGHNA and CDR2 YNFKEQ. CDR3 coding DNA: TGTGCCAGCAGCCGAAAAGGGGACTTCACCGGGGAGCTGTTTTTT. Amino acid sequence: CASSRKGDFTGELFF.

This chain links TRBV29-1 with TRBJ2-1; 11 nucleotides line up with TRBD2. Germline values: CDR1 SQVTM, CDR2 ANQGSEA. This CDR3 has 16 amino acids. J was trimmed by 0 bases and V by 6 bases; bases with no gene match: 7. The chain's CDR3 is CSVRTSGPSSYNEQFF. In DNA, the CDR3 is TGCAGCGTAAGGACTAGCGGGCCCAGCTCCTACAATGAGCAGTTCTTC.

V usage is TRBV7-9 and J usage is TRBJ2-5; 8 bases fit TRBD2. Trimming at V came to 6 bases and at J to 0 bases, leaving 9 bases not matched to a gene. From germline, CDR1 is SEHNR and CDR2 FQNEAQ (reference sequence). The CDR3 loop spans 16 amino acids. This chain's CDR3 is CASRGLVLTNQETQYF. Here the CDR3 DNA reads TGTGCCAGCAGGGGACTAGTCCTTACTAACCAAGAGACCCAGTACTTC.

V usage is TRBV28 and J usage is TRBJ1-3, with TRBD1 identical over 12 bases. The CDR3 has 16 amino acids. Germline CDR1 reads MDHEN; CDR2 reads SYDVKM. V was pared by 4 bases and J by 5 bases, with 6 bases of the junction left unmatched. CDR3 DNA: TGTGCCAGCAGTTCGGGGGGGGACAGGGGGCGAAACACCATATATTTT. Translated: CASSSGGDRGRNTIYF.

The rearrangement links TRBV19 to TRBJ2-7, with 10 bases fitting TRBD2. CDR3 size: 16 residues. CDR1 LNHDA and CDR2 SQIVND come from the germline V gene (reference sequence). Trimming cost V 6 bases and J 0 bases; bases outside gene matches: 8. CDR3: CASSSSGGAGSYEQYF. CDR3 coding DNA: TGTGCCAGTAGCTCCAGCGGGGGGGCTGGCTCCTACGAGCAGTACTTC.

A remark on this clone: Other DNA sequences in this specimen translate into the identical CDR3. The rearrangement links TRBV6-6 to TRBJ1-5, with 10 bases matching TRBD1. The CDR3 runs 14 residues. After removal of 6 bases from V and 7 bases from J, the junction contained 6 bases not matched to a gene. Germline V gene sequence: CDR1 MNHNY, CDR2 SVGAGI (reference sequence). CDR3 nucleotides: TGTGCCAGCAGGGGGGGGACAGGGGACCAGCCCCAGCATTTT. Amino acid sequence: CASRGGTGDQPQHF.

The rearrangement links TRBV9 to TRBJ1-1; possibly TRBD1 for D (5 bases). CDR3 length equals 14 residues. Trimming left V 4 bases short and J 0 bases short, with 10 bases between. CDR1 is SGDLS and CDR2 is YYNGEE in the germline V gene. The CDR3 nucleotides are TGTGCCAGCAGCCCAAGGACAATGAACACTGAAGCTTTCTTT. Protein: CASSPRTMNTEAFF.

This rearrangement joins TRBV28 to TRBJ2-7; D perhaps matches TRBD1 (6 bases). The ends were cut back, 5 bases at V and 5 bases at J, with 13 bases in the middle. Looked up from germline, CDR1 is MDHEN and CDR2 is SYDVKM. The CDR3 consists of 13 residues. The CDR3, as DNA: TGTGCCAGCAGTCCTACAGGGCGTCACGAGCAGTACTTC. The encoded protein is CASSPTGRHEQYF.

Written as DNA, the CDR3 is TGCGCCAGCAGCTTGGCAGGCTATGGAAACACCATATATTTT. Its protein product is CASSLAGYGNTIYF. The chain combines TRBV5-1 with TRBJ1-3; unclear D gene. The CDR3 is 14 amino acids. Germline CDR1 and CDR2: SGHRS and YFSETQ. V was trimmed by 0 bases and J by 3 bases, leaving 7 bases between them.

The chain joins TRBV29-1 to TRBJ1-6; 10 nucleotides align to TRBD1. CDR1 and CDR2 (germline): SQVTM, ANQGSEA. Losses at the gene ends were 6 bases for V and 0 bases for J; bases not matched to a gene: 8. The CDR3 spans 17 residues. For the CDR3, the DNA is TGCAGCGTCCCTCCGGGACAGGGGAGCTCCTATAATTCACCCCTCCACTTT. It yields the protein CSVPPGQGSSYNSPLHF.

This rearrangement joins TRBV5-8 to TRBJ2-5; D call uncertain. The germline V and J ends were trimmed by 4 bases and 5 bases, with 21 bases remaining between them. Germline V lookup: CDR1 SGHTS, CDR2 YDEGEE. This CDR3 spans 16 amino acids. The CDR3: CASSPTLGGRAETQYF. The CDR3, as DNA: TGTGCCAGCAGCCCCACCCTCGGCGGTAGAGCGGAGACCCAGTACTTC.

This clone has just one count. The CDR3 region is CASSGTSGKVSNNEQFF. CDR3 in DNA: TGTGCCAGCAGTGGGACTAGCGGGAAAGTTTCGAACAATGAGCAGTTCTTC. The rearrangement links TRBV2 to TRBJ2-1, with 12 bases that match TRBD2. The CDR3 sequence is 17 residues long. CDR1 SNHLY and CDR2 FYNNEI come from the germline V gene. V trimming: 4 bases; J trimming: 5 bases; junction bases outside the gene matches: 9.

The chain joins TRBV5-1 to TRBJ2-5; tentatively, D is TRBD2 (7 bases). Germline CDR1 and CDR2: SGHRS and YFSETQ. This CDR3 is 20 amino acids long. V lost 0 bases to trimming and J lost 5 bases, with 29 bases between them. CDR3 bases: TGCGCCAGCAGCTTGGCCTCGAAATTAGATATAGGGGGGGCCGGGGAGACCCAGTACTTC. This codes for CASSLASKLDIGGAGETQYF.

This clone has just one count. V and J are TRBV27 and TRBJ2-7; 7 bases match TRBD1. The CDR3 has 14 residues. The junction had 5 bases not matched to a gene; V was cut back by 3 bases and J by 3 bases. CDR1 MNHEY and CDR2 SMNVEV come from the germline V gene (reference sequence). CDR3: CASSFGQVGYEQYF. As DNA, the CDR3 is TGTGCCAGCAGTTTTGGACAGGTAGGCTACGAGCAGTACTTC.

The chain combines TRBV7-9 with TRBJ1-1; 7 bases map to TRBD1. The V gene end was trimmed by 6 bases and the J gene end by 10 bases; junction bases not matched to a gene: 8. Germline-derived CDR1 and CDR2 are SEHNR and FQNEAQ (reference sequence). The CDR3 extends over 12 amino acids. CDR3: CASSIRTGAAFF. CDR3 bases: TGTGCCAGCAGTATACGGACAGGCGCAGCTTTCTTT.

The CDR3 spells CSVESPPGTSGSYNEQFF. The CDR3 nucleotides read TGCAGCGTTGAAAGCCCACCCGGGACTAGCGGGAGTTACAATGAGCAGTTCTTC. This chain links TRBV29-1 with TRBJ2-1, with TRBD2 matching over 14 bases. Per germline, CDR1 SQVTM and CDR2 ANQGSEA. V lost 2 bases and J lost 4; bases outside the gene matches: 10. The CDR3 contains 18 residues.

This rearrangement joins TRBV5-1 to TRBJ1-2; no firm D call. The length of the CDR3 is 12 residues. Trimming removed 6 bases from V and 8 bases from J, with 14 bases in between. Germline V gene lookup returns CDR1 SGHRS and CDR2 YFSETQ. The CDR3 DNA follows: TGCGCCAGCACCGGACCCGGAGGAGGCTACACCTTC. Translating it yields CASTGPGGGYTF. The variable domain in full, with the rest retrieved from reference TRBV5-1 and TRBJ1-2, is KAGVTQTPRYLIKTRGQQVTLSCSPISGHRSVSWYQQTPGQGLQFLFEYFSETQRNKGNFPGRFSGRQFSNSRSEMNVSTLELGDSALYLCASTGPGGGYTFGSGTRLTVV.

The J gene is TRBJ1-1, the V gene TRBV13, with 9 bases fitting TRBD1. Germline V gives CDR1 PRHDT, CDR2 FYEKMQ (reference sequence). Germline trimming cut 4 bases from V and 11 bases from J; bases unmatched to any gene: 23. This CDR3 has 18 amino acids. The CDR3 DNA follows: TGTGCCAGCAGCTACGACTTCGGACAGGGGTTTTCTTCTAGGTCGGCTTTCTTT. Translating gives CASSYDFGQGFSSRSAFF. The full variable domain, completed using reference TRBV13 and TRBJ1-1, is AAGVIQSPRHLIKEKRETATLKCYPIPRHDTVYWYQQGPGQDPQFLISFYEKMQSDKGSIPDRFSAQQFSDYHSELNMSSLELGDSALYFCASSYDFGQGFSSRSAFFGQGTRLTVV.

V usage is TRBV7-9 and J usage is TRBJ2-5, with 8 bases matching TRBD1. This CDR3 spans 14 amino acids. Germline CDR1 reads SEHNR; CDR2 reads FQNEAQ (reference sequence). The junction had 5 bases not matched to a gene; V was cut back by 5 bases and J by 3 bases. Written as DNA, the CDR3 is TGTGCCAGCAGCGATGGACAGGGTGAAGAGACCCAGTACTTC. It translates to CASSDGQGEETQYF. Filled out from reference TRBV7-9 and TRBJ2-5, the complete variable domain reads DTGVSQNPRHKITKRGQNVTFRCDPISEHNRLYWYRQTLGQGPEFLTYFQNEAQLEKSRLLSDRFSAERPKGSFSTLEIQRTEQGDSAMYLCASSDGQGEETQYFGPGTRLLVL.